Listed here are 28 T cell receptor beta chains from one sample, sequenced in a study of cytomegalovirus exposure and HLA in healthy donors. Researchers ran the PCR with 60 Vbeta and 13 Jbeta primers. TCRdb's copy holds only in-frame clones and misses some; the assay was immunoSEQ multiplex PCR. The sample holds around 170,000 clones, over 70% seen once. The sequencing input was PBMCs. The receptors were gathered from a man aged 18-30 years in good health and CMV-seronegative.

V gene TRBV27 combines with J gene TRBJ1-4; D is unclear. The CDR3 length is 17 residues. Trimming removed 2 bases from V and 2 bases from J, with 15 bases in between. The V gene's germline CDR1 is MNHEY and CDR2 SMNVEV (reference sequence). For the CDR3, the DNA is TGTGCCAGCAGTTTAGGAGGGTTCACGACGACTAATGAAAAACTGTTTTTT. This encodes CASSLGGFTTTNEKLFF.

This chain uses TRBV7-3 with TRBJ2-1; 8 bases map to TRBD2. The CDR3 spans 15 residues. J lost 10 bases, V lost 0 bases, and 8 bases had no gene match. CDR1 SGHTA and CDR2 FQGTGA come from the germline V gene. The CDR3 reads CASSLTPGLGTEQFF. Here the CDR3 DNA reads TGTGCCAGCAGCTTAACCCCGGGACTAGGCACGGAGCAGTTCTTC.

The rearrangement joins TRBV19 to TRBJ1-5; TRBD1 matches 8 bases. The ends lost 3 bases at V and 4 bases at J; junction bases unmatched: 2. The CDR3 loop spans 14 amino acids. In germline, CDR1 is LNHDA, CDR2 SQIVND (reference sequence). Here the CDR3 reads CASSIRGQNQPQHF. In nucleotides, the CDR3 is TGTGCCAGTAGTATCAGGGGGCAGAATCAGCCCCAGCATTTT.

This clone was counted only a few times. The rearrangement uses TRBV7-9 and TRBJ2-5; a weak D match, TRBD2 (7 bases). The CDR3 covers 13 residues. CDR1 and CDR2 (germline): SEHNR, FQNEAQ (reference sequence). The V and J ends lost 4 bases and 5 bases respectively, with 11 bases between them. The CDR3 nucleotides read TGTGCCAGCAGCTCCGGGGGGCGGGAGACCCAGTACTTC. It is translated as CASSSGGRETQYF.

This chain joins TRBV7-8 and TRBJ1-5; D is possibly TRBD1 (6 bases). The CDR3 extends over 15 amino acids. V gave up 1 base and J gave up 6 bases, with 13 bases separating them. Germline V gives CDR1 SGHVS, CDR2 FQNEAQ. The CDR3 DNA sequence: TGTGCCAGCAGCTTAGGTGTAGGGGGGGGTCAGCCCCAGCATTTT. It translates to CASSLGVGGGQPQHF.

The chain is built from TRBV2 and TRBJ1-4; D uncertain. Germline V gene lookup returns CDR1 SNHLY and CDR2 FYNNEI. V lost 6 bases to trimming and J lost 4 bases, with 9 bases between them. The CDR3 consists of 13 residues. CDR3 coding DNA: TGTGCCAGCAGGCCAGAACGTAATGAAAAACTGTTTTTT. It is translated as CASRPERNEKLFF.

As for this clone: One junction end disagrees with the germline gene, perhaps due to a read error. This sequence joins TRBV18 and TRBJ2-7, with 11 positions matching TRBD1. This CDR3 has 13 amino acids. From germline, CDR1 is KGHSH and CDR2 LQKENI. The CDR3 sequence: CASSDGTGGERYF. CDR3 nucleotides: TGTGCCAGCTCAGACGGGACAGGGGGTGAGCGGTACTTC.

The J gene is TRBJ1-2, the V gene TRBV4-3, with D perhaps TRBD1 (5 bases). The CDR3 consists of 19 residues. V lost 0 bases to trimming and J lost 0 bases, with 20 bases between them. The germline V gene encodes CDR1 LGHNA and CDR2 YSLEER. As DNA, the CDR3 is TGCGCCAGCAGCCAAGAATTCGACAGATACATATATTCTAACTATGGCTACACCTTC. Its translation is CASSQEFDRYIYSNYGYTF.

The chain links TRBV30 to TRBJ1-5; weak D call: TRBD1 (5 bases). CDR1 is GTSNPN, CDR2 SVGIG, per germline (reference sequence). V lost 3 bases to trimming and J lost 0 bases, with 12 bases between them. The CDR3 length is 15 residues. For the CDR3, the DNA is TGTGCCTGGAGCCGACAGAGCTCTAGCAATCAGCCCCAGCATTTT. This translates into CAWSRQSSSNQPQHF. Filled out from reference TRBV30 and TRBJ1-5, the complete variable domain reads SQTIHQWPATLVQPVGSPLSLECTVEGTSNPNLYWYRQAAGRGLQLLFYSVGIGQISSEVPQNLSASRPQDRQFILSSKKLLLSDSGFYLCAWSRQSSSNQPQHFGDGTRLSIL.

The chain employs TRBV4-1 and TRBJ1-1, with a weak D call TRBD1 (5 bases). Per germline, CDR1 MGHRA and CDR2 YSYEKL. V was clipped by 2 bases and J by 5 bases, with 9 bases between them. The CDR3 totals 13 residues. CDR3 coding DNA: TGCGCCAGCAGCCAACAACAGGTTACTGAAGCTTTCTTT. The encoded protein is CASSQQQVTEAFF.

This clone was detected only once. The gene calls are TRBV4-1 and TRBJ1-2; 10 positions match TRBD1. This CDR3 is built from 15 residues. V was clipped by 4 bases and J by 3 bases; unmatched bases: 5. CDR1 is MGHRA, CDR2 YSYEKL, per germline. The chain's CDR3 is CASSRTTGGDYGYTF. CDR3 DNA sequence: TGCGCCAGCAGCCGGACGACAGGGGGCGACTATGGCTACACCTTC.

The V and J genes are TRBV15 and TRBJ2-3, with TRBD2 matching over 10 bases. Germline loops: CDR1 LNHNV, CDR2 YYDKDF (reference sequence). Trimming removed 3 bases from V and 3 bases from J; junction bases left unmatched: 3. The CDR3 loop spans 15 amino acids. CDR3 in DNA: TGTGCCACCAGCAGCCTAGCGGGGGAAACAGATACGCAGTATTTT. Translating gives CATSSLAGETDTQYF.

The J gene is TRBJ2-7, the V gene TRBV7-9; D is perhaps TRBD2 (5 bases). The CDR3 spans 14 residues. Germline CDR1 reads SEHNR; CDR2 reads FQNEAQ (reference sequence). V shed 0 bases and J shed 7 bases, with 13 bases lying between them. CDR3 residues: CASSLAGSREEQYF. DNA for the CDR3: TGTGCCAGCAGCTTAGCAGGGAGTAGAGAAGAGCAGTACTTC.

The chain is built from TRBV27 and TRBJ1-6; D gene ambiguous. There are 16 residues in the CDR3. CDR1 and CDR2 from the germline V gene are MNHEY and SMNVEV (reference sequence). Trimming removed 4 bases at V and 1 base at J, with 11 bases between. As DNA, the CDR3 is TGTGCCAGCAGTTCCACCACCGGGTCCTATAATTCACCCCTCCACTTT. Protein sequence: CASSSTTGSYNSPLHF.

This clone was detected a few times. CDR3 amino acids: CASSSGGYEQYF. CDR3 DNA sequence: TGTGCCAGCAGTTCAGGGGGCTACGAGCAGTACTTC. The J gene is TRBJ2-7, the V gene TRBV6-6; TRBD1 matches 7 bases. Germline V gene data show CDR1 as MNHNY and CDR2 as SVGAGI (reference sequence). V shed 4 bases, J shed 3 bases, and the junction held 0 bases outside the gene matches. This CDR3 region has 12 residues.

This chain connects TRBV10-3 to TRBJ2-1; 12 positions agree with TRBD2. With 11 bases clipped from V and 5 bases from J, the junction kept 7 bases outside the gene matches. Germline loops: CDR1 ENHRY, CDR2 SYGVKD. There are 14 residues in the CDR3. In nucleotides, the CDR3 is TGTGCCCCCCCCCGACTAGCGGGGGACAATGAGCAGTTCTTC. Amino acid sequence: CAPPRLAGDNEQFF.

The CDR3 loop is CASTYGPAGGRETQYF. The CDR3 nucleotides read TGTGCCAGCACCTACGGGCCAGCGGGGGGTAGGGAGACCCAGTACTTC. The V and J genes are TRBV6-6 and TRBJ2-5; TRBD2 agrees at 9 bases. Trimming removed 7 bases from V and 5 bases from J; junction bases left unmatched: 14. The germline V gene has CDR1 MNHNY and CDR2 SVGAGI (reference sequence). The CDR3 is made up of 16 amino acids.

The chain combines TRBV13 with TRBJ2-7, with a possible D match to TRBD1 (5 bases). This CDR3 has 16 residues. V gave up 5 bases and J gave up 0 bases, with 17 bases separating them. Per the germline V gene, CDR1 is PRHDT and CDR2 is FYEKMQ (reference sequence). The CDR3 loop reads CASSPGVGVGSYEQYF. DNA of the CDR3: TGTGCCAGCAGCCCTGGAGTAGGGGTCGGCTCCTACGAGCAGTACTTC.

V is TRBV6-4 and J is TRBJ2-3, with 11 bases identical to TRBD2. V trimming: 3 bases; J trimming: 2 bases; junction bases outside the gene matches: 1. Germline V CDR1 and CDR2: MRHNA, SNTAGT. The CDR3 is made up of 15 amino acids. CDR3 sequence: CASSETSGATDTQYF. The CDR3 nucleotides are TGTGCCAGCAGTGAGACTAGCGGGGCCACAGATACGCAGTATTTT.

The chain carries TRBV5-4 and TRBJ1-1; tentative D call: TRBD1 (6 bases). The germline CDR1 and CDR2 sequences are SGHNT and YYREEE (reference sequence). The CDR3 extends over 15 amino acids. V lost 1 base to trimming and J lost 6 bases, with 16 bases between them. For the CDR3, the DNA is TGTGCCAGCAGCTTGACAGGGTACCACAAAGCTGAAGCTTTCTTT. Translating gives CASSLTGYHKAEAFF.

The rearrangement uses TRBV6-5 and TRBJ1-1; D gene ambiguous. The germline gives CDR1 MNHEY, CDR2 SVGAGI. This CDR3 is built from 11 residues. V was shortened by 4 bases and J by 4 bases, with 4 bases between the two germline ends. In DNA form, the CDR3 reads TGTGCCAGCAGTTCCGGCACTGAAGCTTTCTTT. It yields the protein CASSSGTEAFF.

This rearrangement joins TRBV2 to TRBJ2-7; 9 bases are a match to TRBD1. Trimming removed 5 bases from V and 6 bases from J; junction bases left unmatched: 5. The CDR3 runs to 13 residues. Germline V gene data show CDR1 as SNHLY and CDR2 as FYNNEI. The CDR3: CASSRRQGGEQYF. The CDR3 bases are TGTGCCAGCAGTAGAAGACAGGGGGGCGAGCAGTACTTC.

The chain uses TRBV25-1 and TRBJ1-6; 7 nucleotides match TRBD1. The trim removed 1 base at V and 8 bases at J, leaving 5 bases unmatched. Germline CDR1 reads MGHDK; CDR2 reads SYGVNS. The CDR3 has 15 residues. CDR3 sequence (DNA): TGTGCCAGCAGTGAATTCAGGGGGACGGATTCACCCCTCCACTTT. Encoded protein: CASSEFRGTDSPLHF.

The sample holds one count of this clone. The V and J genes are TRBV6-5 and TRBJ1-2, with D possibly matching TRBD1 (5 bases). This CDR3 is 13 amino acids long. Germline loops: CDR1 MNHEY, CDR2 SVGAGI. Trimming shortened V by 6 bases and J by 4 bases, and 12 bases separated the two germline ends. CDR3 DNA: TGTGCCAGCAGCCCCGACAGCATCTATGGCTACACCTTC. Amino acid sequence: CASSPDSIYGYTF.

The rearrangement uses TRBV25-1 and TRBJ1-2; D gene uncertain. Germline loops: CDR1 MGHDK, CDR2 SYGVNS. This CDR3 has 13 amino acids. The V gene lost 3 bases and the J gene lost 0 bases, with 5 bases spanning the gap. The CDR3 loop is CASSDGANYGYTF. CDR3 DNA sequence: TGTGCCAGCAGTGACGGGGCTAACTATGGCTACACCTTC.

The CDR3 DNA follows: TGCGCCAGCAATCATCGGTTGGATGAGCAGTTCTTC. Its translation: CASNHRLDEQFF. V is TRBV5-1 and J is TRBJ2-1; D unclear. Germline loops: CDR1 SGHRS, CDR2 YFSETQ. The germline V and J ends were trimmed by 6 bases and 8 bases, with 12 bases remaining between them. The CDR3 consists of 12 residues.

This chain joins TRBV10-3 and TRBJ1-5, with 7 nucleotides matching TRBD1. The germline V gene encodes CDR1 ENHRY and CDR2 SYGVKD. V trimming: 3 bases; J trimming: 3 bases; junction bases outside the gene matches: 2. CDR3 length: 14 amino acids. The CDR3, as DNA: TGTGCCATCAGTGAAACAGGGGACAATCAGCCCCAGCATTTT. The encoded protein is CAISETGDNQPQHF.

The chain combines TRBV5-1 with TRBJ2-2; 7 bases agree with TRBD1. Germline V gene data show CDR1 as SGHRS and CDR2 as YFSETQ. This CDR3 is 17 amino acids long. The V segment lost 5 bases and the J segment 2 bases; nucleotides outside the gene matches: 12. Here the CDR3 reads CASRPPSTGANTGELFF. The CDR3 DNA sequence: TGCGCCAGCAGACCCCCTTCAACAGGGGCAAACACCGGGGAGCTGTTTTTT.